This T cell receptor (beta chain) appears in the sequencing data of a study of T cell responses to AZD1222 COVID-19 vaccine. General observations from the study: The CD4 TCRs associated with vaccination extended across spike and predominated at 160-218 and 743-854. Reports say nearly half of spike-specific TCRs go after unmutated variant regions. Baseline antibody screening turned up just a handful of seropositive AZD1222 recipients. There were mostly white British donors and more females than males, and clonal diversity was possibly underestimated.

Profiled with immunoSEQ multiplex PCR; TCRdb holds only in-frame clones, not every one. The sample shows about 170,000 clones, 80% to 90% of them seen only once. In this sample, this clone turned up once. Its antigen is not known. The source material was peripheral blood, sampled on day 0 of AZD1222 vaccination. This receptor was obtained from an adult in good health.

The CDR3 region is CATLAGAPTDTQYF. The DNA of the CDR3 is TGTGCCACATTGGCAGGGGCGCCCACAGATACGCAGTATTTT. V gene TRBV28 combines with J gene TRBJ2-3, with D maybe TRBD1 (6 bases). The CDR3 runs 14 residues. CDR1 and CDR2 (germline): MDHEN, SYDVKM. Between the trimmed V and J ends, which lost 10 bases and 2 bases, there was a span of 16 bases. The whole variable domain, remainder taken from reference TRBV28 and TRBJ2-3, is DVKVTQSSRYLVKRTGEKVFLECVQDMDHENMFWYRQDPGLGLRLIYFSYDVKMKEKGDIPEGYSVSREKKERFSLILESASTNQTSMYLCATLAGAPTDTQYFGPGTRLTVL.